This T cell receptor (beta chain) was retrieved from a study of CD8 T cells in ankylosing spondylitis. With respect to this clonotype: The antigen remains undetermined. One end of the junction fails to match germline, which may point to a read error.

A quantitative 5'-RACE method, one with molecular barcodes, was used to make TCR beta libraries. Each CDR3 protein gets one entry after TCRdb re-called the 5' RACE reads with MiXCR. There are 340,000 or so distinct CDR3 sequences in the sample; about 15% occur only once, and 0.9% to 1.2% lies in the top ten. Study-level points and caveats: There were earlier reports of some motif variants in reactive arthritis synovial fluid and blood. Disease-linked clones were reportedly significantly enriched in matched ankylosing spondylitis synovial fluid.

The CDR3 runs to 12 residues. CDR1 is LNHNV and CDR2 is YYDKDF in the germline V gene (reference sequence). The chain combines TRBV15 with TRBJ1-1; D is undetermined. This clonotype was obtained from a male donor with ankylosing spondylitis or in good health (not recorded which). Sequenced: blood, either unsorted or a sorted T cell fraction (not recorded which). The CDR3 loop reads CATSSGWTEASF. As DNA, the CDR3 is TGTGCCACCTCCTCTGGGTGGACTGAAGCTTCCTTT.